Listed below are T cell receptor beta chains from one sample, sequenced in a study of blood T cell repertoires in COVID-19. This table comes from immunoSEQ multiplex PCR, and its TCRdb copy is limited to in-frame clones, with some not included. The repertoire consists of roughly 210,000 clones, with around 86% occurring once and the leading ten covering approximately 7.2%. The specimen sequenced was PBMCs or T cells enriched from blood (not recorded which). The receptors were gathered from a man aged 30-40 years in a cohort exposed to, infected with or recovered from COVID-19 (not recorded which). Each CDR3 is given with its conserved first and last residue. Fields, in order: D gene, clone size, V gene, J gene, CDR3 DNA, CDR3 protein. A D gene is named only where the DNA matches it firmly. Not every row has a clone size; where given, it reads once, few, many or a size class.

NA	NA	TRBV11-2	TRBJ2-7	TGTGCCAGCAGCCTCGGGGGTTCTGACTACGAGCAGTACTTC	CASSLGGSDYEQYF
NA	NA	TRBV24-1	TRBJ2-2	TGTGCCACCTCCCGCCCCGGGGGTTACGCGAACACCGGGGAGCTGTTTTTT	CATSRPGGYANTGELFF
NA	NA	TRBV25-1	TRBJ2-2	TGTGCCAGCAGCGTCAGGGCTGTCACCGGGGAGCTGTTTTTT	CASSVRAVTGELFF
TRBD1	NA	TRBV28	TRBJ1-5	TGTGCCAGCAGTCCCGGGACAGCCCAGGATCAGCCCCAGCATTTT	CASSPGTAQDQPQHF
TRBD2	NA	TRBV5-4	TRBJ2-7	TGTGCCAGCAGCTCTCGGGTAGCGGGAGTTCTCGAGCAGTACTTC	CASSSRVAGVLEQYF
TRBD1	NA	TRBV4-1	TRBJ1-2	TGCGCCAGCAGCCAAGACAGGGGGCCCATCCATGGCTACACCTTC	CASSQDRGPIHGYTF
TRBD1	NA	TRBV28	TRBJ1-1	TGTGCCAGCAGTTTTACCGGGACAGGGGTTACTGAAGCTTTCTTT	CASSFTGTGVTEAFF
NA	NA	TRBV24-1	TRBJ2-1	TGTGCCACCAGTGATTTGCCGCGGGGAGTGGATGACAATGAGCAGTTCTTC	CATSDLPRGVDDNEQFF
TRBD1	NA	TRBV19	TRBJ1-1	TGTGCCAGTGGACAGGGGCGTAACACTGAAGCTTTCTTT	CASGQGRNTEAFF
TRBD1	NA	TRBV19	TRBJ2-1	TGTGCCAGTAGTCTTCTAGGGACAGGGTCTTACAATGAGCAGTTCTTC	CASSLLGTGSYNEQFF
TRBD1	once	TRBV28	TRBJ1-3	TGTGCCAGCAGTCTAGACTTAGCTATAGCCCACGGACAGGGGCCCCTTAGCTCTGGAAACACCATATATTTT	CASSLDLAIAHGQGPLSSGNTIYF
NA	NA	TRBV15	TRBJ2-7	TGTGCCACCAGCAGATGGGACAACTCCTACGAGCAGTACTTC	CATSRWDNSYEQYF
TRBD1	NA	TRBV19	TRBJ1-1	TGTGCCAGTAGTATTACCTCGACAGGGGGCACTGAAGCTTTCTTT	CASSITSTGGTEAFF
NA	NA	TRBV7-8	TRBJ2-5	TGTGCCAGCAGCCACTCCTGGGCCGTCCAAGAGACCCAGTACTTC	CASSHSWAVQETQYF
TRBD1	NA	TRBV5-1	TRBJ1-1	TGCGCCAGCAGCCCAGGGGGGAGTATCACTATGAACACTGAAGCTTTCTTT	CASSPGGSITMNTEAFF
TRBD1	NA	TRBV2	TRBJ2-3	TGTGCCAGCAGTGGCGGGACAGGAGACACAGATACGCAGTATTTT	CASSGGTGDTDTQYF
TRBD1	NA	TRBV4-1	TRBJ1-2	TGCGCCAGCAGCCACGAATCCGGGACAGTCTATGGCTACACCTTC	CASSHESGTVYGYTF
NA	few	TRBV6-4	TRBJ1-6	TGTGCCAGCAGTGACCAGGGATTGAATTCACCCCTCCACTTT	CASSDQGLNSPLHF
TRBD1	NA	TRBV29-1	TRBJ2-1	TGCAGCGGATCCGGGACAGTCAATTACAATGAGCAGTTCTTC	CSGSGTVNYNEQFF
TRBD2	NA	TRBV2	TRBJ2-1	TGTGCCAGCTCGGAGACTAGCGGGAGGAACGATGAGCAGTTCTTC	CASSETSGRNDEQFF
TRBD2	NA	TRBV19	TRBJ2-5	TGTGCCAGTAGTAGGGGGACTAGCGGGAGTGGAATGGAGACCCAGTACTTC	CASSRGTSGSGMETQYF
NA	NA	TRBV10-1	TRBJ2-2	TGCGCCAGCAGTGAGTCGCGTAGGGTAGCGACCACCGGGGAGCTGTTTTTT	CASSESRRVATTGELFF
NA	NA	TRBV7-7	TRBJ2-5	TGTGCTAGCAGCCGGTTGAGGTCCACGGGGTACCAAGAGACCCAGTACTTC	CASSRLRSTGYQETQYF
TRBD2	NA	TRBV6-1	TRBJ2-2	TGTGCCAGCAGTGAGCCGGGACTAGCGGGAGGGCCGACCGGGGAGCTGTTTTTT	CASSEPGLAGGPTGELFF
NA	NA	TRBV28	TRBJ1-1	TGTGCCAGCAGTTTATGCGGCAGGGTGGTCCTGGACACTGAAGCTTTCTTT	CASSLCGRVVLDTEAFF
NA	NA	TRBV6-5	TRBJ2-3	TGTGCCAGCAGAGGAGGGGTCATAGATACGCAGTATTTT	CASRGGVIDTQYF
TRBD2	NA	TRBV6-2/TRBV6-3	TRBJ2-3	TGTGCCAGCAGTACTTCAGCGGGAGTGGGCACAGATACGCAGTATTTT	CASSTSAGVGTDTQYF
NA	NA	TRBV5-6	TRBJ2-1	TGTGCCAGCAGCTTGGGAGGGCTCGATGAGCAGTTCTTC	CASSLGGLDEQFF
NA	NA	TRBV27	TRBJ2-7	TGTGCCAGCAGCCCGTTGGGGGCCCCCTTGGAGCAGTACTTC	CASSPLGAPLEQYF